This is a list of T cell receptor beta chains from one sample in a study of blood T cell repertoires in COVID-19. Repertoires were generated with immunoSEQ multiplex PCR, while TCRdb's copy carries only in-frame clones and drops some. The data contain tens of thousands of clones, approximately 82% of them singletons. The sample taken for sequencing was peripheral blood. Receptor source: a man in his fifties with active or convalescent COVID-19. CDR3s include the opening cysteine and the closing phenylalanine or tryptophan. A D gene is named only where the DNA matches it firmly. Some rows mark clone size as missing; the rest say once, few, many or name a class of expanded clone.

size,J,V,D,DNA,CDR3
NA,TRBJ2-1,TRBV15,TRBD1,TGTGCCACCAGCAGAACCCGGGACAGATACAATGAGCAGTTCTTC,CATSRTRDRYNEQFF
NA,TRBJ1-5,TRBV28,NA,TGTGCCAGCACCTTAGACAGTACCGACAATCAGCCCCAGCATTTT,CASTLDSTDNQPQHF
NA,TRBJ2-5,TRBV19,TRBD2,TGTGCCAGTACCTCTCGCGGGGGGCCAGAGACCCAGTACTTC,CASTSRGGPETQYF
NA,TRBJ1-1,TRBV3-1/TRBV3-2,NA,TGTGCCAGCAGCCAAGAAACTCCGAGGGGGTTTTACACTGAAGCTTTCTTT,CASSQETPRGFYTEAFF
NA,TRBJ2-5,TRBV12-3/TRBV12-4,TRBD1,TGTGCCAGCGGGACAGAAAACCAAGAGACCCAGTACTTC,CASGTENQETQYF
NA,TRBJ2-3,TRBV3-1/TRBV3-2,NA,TGTGCCAGCAGCCAAGTTTCTGCCAACTTGGAGGGCACAGATACGCAGTATTTT,CASSQVSANLEGTDTQYF
NA,TRBJ1-6,TRBV10-3,NA,TGTGCCATCAGTGACACGGACGGGAGAGGTAATTCACCCCTCCACTTT,CAISDTDGRGNSPLHF
NA,TRBJ2-3,TRBV12-5,TRBD1,TGTGCTAGTGGTTTGGGACAGGGAACAGATACGCAGTATTTT,CASGLGQGTDTQYF
NA,TRBJ2-1,TRBV11-2,TRBD2,TGTGCCAGCAGAAAAAGCGGGGGGAGTTACAATGAGCAGTTCTTC,CASRKSGGSYNEQFF
once,TRBJ2-1,TRBV9,NA,TGTGCCAGCACCGCTCCGGCAGGGGATTATAAGCAGTTCTTC,CASTAPAGDYKQFF
NA,TRBJ1-1,TRBV7-2,TRBD1,TGTGCCAGCAGAGAACAGGGGGGCACTGAAGCTTTCTTT,CASREQGGTEAFF
NA,TRBJ1-1,TRBV28,NA,TGTGCCAGCAGTTCACCTCCCGGTTCGTTGAACACTGAAGCTTTCTTT,CASSSPPGSLNTEAFF
NA,TRBJ2-2,TRBV7-2,NA,TGTGCCAGCAGCTTAACTGGGAGGCCCGGGGAGCTGTTTTTT,CASSLTGRPGELFF
NA,TRBJ2-2,TRBV12-5,NA,TGTGCTAGTGGTTTGGGGCTAGGTGTCGGGGAGCTGTTTTTT,CASGLGLGVGELFF
NA,TRBJ2-7,TRBV19,NA,TGTGCCAGTAGTATCGGGATGGGCGGCACCTACGAGCAGTACTTC,CASSIGMGGTYEQYF
NA,TRBJ2-3,TRBV10-1,NA,TGCGCCAGCAGTGAGACCCCTAGGCGAGATACGCAGTATTTT,CASSETPRRDTQYF
NA,TRBJ1-2,TRBV2,TRBD1,TGTGCCAGCAGTGACCGGACAGGGGCGGATGGCTACACCTTC,CASSDRTGADGYTF
NA,TRBJ2-3,TRBV27,NA,TGTGCCAGCAGTCCATTCCTGGGGCAAACGCAGTATTTT,CASSPFLGQTQYF
once,TRBJ1-5,TRBV19,NA,TGTGCCAGTAGTAAACAGGCCAATCAGCCCCAGCATTTT,CASSKQANQPQHF
NA,TRBJ1-6,TRBV6-6,NA,TGTGCCAGCAGTTATCTAGAAAATAATTCACCCCTCCACTTT,CASSYLENNSPLHF
NA,TRBJ1-1,TRBV4-3,TRBD1,TGCGCCAGCAGCCCCCAGGGAGGACAGGGGAACACTGAAGCTTTCTTT,CASSPQGGQGNTEAFF
NA,TRBJ2-7,TRBV6-5,TRBD1,TGTGCCAGCAGTTACAGTGGGACAGCAAACTACGAGCAGTACTTC,CASSYSGTANYEQYF
NA,TRBJ2-1,TRBV6-6,NA,TGTGCCAGCAGTTACTCACAGAATGAGCAGTTCTTC,CASSYSQNEQFF
NA,TRBJ1-1,TRBV5-1,TRBD1,TGCGCCAGCAGCTCCTCCGGGACAGGGGGCAAGACTGAAGCTTTCTTT,CASSSSGTGGKTEAFF
NA,TRBJ2-2,TRBV6-5,TRBD2,TGTGCCAGCAGAAGCGGGGGAGCGGGCACCGGGGAGCTGTTTTTT,CASRSGGAGTGELFF
NA,TRBJ1-4,TRBV28,NA,TGTGCCAGCAGTTTAGGGGGACACCAGGAAAAACTGTTTTTT,CASSLGGHQEKLFF
few,TRBJ1-2,TRBV20-1,TRBD1,TGCAGTGCTAGTCCTCCGGGACAGGGTTATGGCTACACCTTC,CSASPPGQGYGYTF
NA,TRBJ1-4,TRBV7-9,TRBD1,TGTGCCAGCAGCAGGGGACAGGGGGAATATTCTAATGAAAAACTGTTTTTT,CASSRGQGEYSNEKLFF
few,TRBJ2-2,TRBV6-5,TRBD1,TGTGCCAGCGGGGGACAGAGAGTGGGGGAGCTGTTTTTT,CASGGQRVGELFF